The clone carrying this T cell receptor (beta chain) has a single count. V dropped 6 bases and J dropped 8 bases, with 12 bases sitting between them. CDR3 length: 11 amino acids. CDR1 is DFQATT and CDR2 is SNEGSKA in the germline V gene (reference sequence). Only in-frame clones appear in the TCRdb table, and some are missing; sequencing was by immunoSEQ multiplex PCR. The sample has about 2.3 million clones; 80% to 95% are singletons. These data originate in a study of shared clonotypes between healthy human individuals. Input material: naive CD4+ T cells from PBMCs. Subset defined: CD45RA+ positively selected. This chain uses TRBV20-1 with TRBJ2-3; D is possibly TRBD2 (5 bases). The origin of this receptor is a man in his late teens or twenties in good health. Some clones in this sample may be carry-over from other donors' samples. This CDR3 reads CSALRTGTQYF. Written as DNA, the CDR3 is TGCAGTGCCCTGCGGACTGGTACGCAGTATTTT.